This T cell receptor beta chain was obtained from a study of vaccination and CD4 T cells after COVID-19. Study in general: Sampling after COVID took place at a median of about 98 days (range 35 to 161) following diagnosis.

Treatment described: approximately 10-day PBMC culture with coronavirus spike peptide pools or control peptides (ViraFEST assay). V gave up 0 bases and J gave up 2 bases; unmatched junction bases: 4. The CDR3 is 15 residues long. The germline CDR1 and CDR2 sequences are MNHEY and SVGAGI. An Oncomine TCR Beta short-read assay was used to sequence the DNA from cultured CD4+ T cells. TCRdb reanalysed the PCR reads using MiXCR and keeps one entry per CDR3 protein. The data contain approximately 12,000 distinct CDR3 sequences, 20% to 25% of them seen just once; the ten biggest clones take up around an eighth. Only a few counts were recorded for this clonotype. The antigen is not known.

The TCR was taken from a human donor who received a COVID-19 vaccine. The chain joins TRBV6-5 to TRBJ2-7, with TRBD1 matching 7 bases. Material: CD4+ T cells from blood, cultured in vitro, obtained before SARS-CoV-2 vaccination. This chain's CDR3 is CASSYSTGRPYEQYF. CDR3 DNA: TGTGCCAGCAGTTACTCGACAGGGAGACCCTACGAGCAGTACTTC.